This entry lists 28 T cell receptor beta chains sequenced from one sample in a study of early T cells in non-severe SARS-CoV-2 infection. TCRdb itself ran the 5' RACE reads through MiXCR, one entry per CDR3 protein. The sample yields over 70,000 distinct CDR3 sequences, approximately 15% seen once. Sequencing was done on a sample of whole blood. The receptors here all came from an adult who was a healthcare worker with PCR-confirmed SARS-CoV-2 infection or an uninfected control (not recorded which).

This clonotype was detected only once. Here the CDR3 omits its conserved ending phenylalanine or tryptophan, so a read error is the likely source. This chain joins TRBV20-1 and TRBJ2-4, with 14 nucleotides matching TRBD2. V gave up 0 bases and J gave up 6 bases; unmatched junction bases: 7. Germline CDR1 and CDR2: DFQATT and SNEGSKA (reference sequence). The CDR3 loop spans 17 amino acids. The CDR3 loop is CSARETGTSGRVNIQYL. The CDR3 nucleotides read TGCAGTGCTAGAGAAACCGGGACTAGCGGGAGAGTAAACATTCAGTACCTC.

The table lists this clonotype with many counts. In DNA form, the CDR3 reads TGTGCCAGCACTAGGGGCCCGAGAGGTGAAAAACTGTTTTTT. It encodes CASTRGPRGEKLFF. V and J are TRBV25-1 and TRBJ1-4; the D gene is possibly TRBD1 (5 bases). The germline V gene encodes CDR1 MGHDK and CDR2 SYGVNS. The CDR3 runs to 14 residues. Between the trimmed V and J ends, which lost 7 bases and 7 bases, there was a span of 16 bases.

The rearrangement joins TRBV7-9 to TRBJ2-7; weak D call: TRBD2 (5 bases). V was trimmed by 5 bases and J by 1 base, leaving 12 bases between them. CDR1 is SEHNR and CDR2 is FQNEAQ in the germline V gene (reference sequence). CDR3 length: 14 residues. This CDR3 is CASSPAGSSYEQYF. The CDR3 DNA follows: TGTGCCAGCAGCCCTGCGGGTTCTTCCTACGAGCAGTACTTC.

The chain links TRBV28 to TRBJ1-2, with D unresolved. V was trimmed by 6 bases and J by 6 bases, leaving 20 bases between them. Germline values: CDR1 MDHEN, CDR2 SYDVKM. The CDR3 totals 15 residues. The CDR3 bases are TGTGCCAGCAGCCCCCTTGGTCGGGGTTCCCATGGCTACACCTTC. Translated, it gives CASSPLGRGSHGYTF.

The sample holds a few counts of this clonotype. The chain carries TRBV6-5 and TRBJ2-6; D not resolved. The germline V and J ends were trimmed by 4 bases and 0 bases, with 16 bases remaining between them. The CDR3 is 18 amino acids. Germline loops: CDR1 MNHEY, CDR2 SVGAGI. CDR3 loop: CASSWSRPSSSGANVLTF. DNA of the CDR3: TGTGCCAGCAGTTGGTCCAGACCATCGTCCTCTGGGGCCAACGTCCTGACTTTC.

The J gene is TRBJ2-7, the V gene TRBV27; 8 bases agree with TRBD2. Germline values: CDR1 MNHEY, CDR2 SMNVEV (reference sequence). V was pared by 6 bases and J by 9 bases, with 16 bases of the junction left unmatched. This CDR3 is built from 15 residues. The CDR3 DNA reads TGTGCCAGCAGCCCTTCCGGGACTAGAGGATCATGGCAGTACTTC. It is translated as CASSPSGTRGSWQYF.

The V call is TRBV5-1, the J call TRBJ1-2; unclear D gene. This CDR3 comprises 12 residues. Deletions cut 2 bases from V and 4 bases from J, with 6 bases between. Germline CDR1 reads SGHRS; CDR2 reads YFSETQ. The CDR3 DNA sequence: TGCGCCAGCAGCTTAGAGGCCTATGGCTACACCTTC. It codes for CASSLEAYGYTF.

This chain connects TRBV30 to TRBJ1-5; D is perhaps TRBD1 (5 bases). From germline, CDR1 is GTSNPN and CDR2 SVGIG (reference sequence). With 2 bases removed from V and 9 bases from J, the gap between germline ends came to 14 bases. The CDR3 runs to 13 residues. Here the CDR3 DNA reads TGTGCCTGGAGTCTCCGCGGGACCAGGCCCCAGCATTTT. It codes for CAWSLRGTRPQHF.

This rearrangement joins TRBV10-2 to TRBJ2-1; perhaps TRBD1 as D (5 bases). The ends were cut back, 5 bases at V and 4 bases at J, with 12 bases in the middle. CDR3 size: 14 residues. Germline lookup yields CDR1 WSHSY and CDR2 SAAADI. The CDR3 region is CASSTETVYNEQFF. CDR3 bases: TGCGCCAGCAGTACTGAGACAGTTTACAATGAGCAGTTCTTC.

This clonotype has a handful of counts. The chain combines TRBV9 with TRBJ2-1, with D possibly TRBD2 on 5 matching bases. V dropped 3 bases and J dropped 6 bases, with 13 bases sitting between them. The CDR3 covers 14 residues. Germline V CDR1 and CDR2: SGDLS, YYNGEE. CDR3 sequence: CASSAATTSNEQFF. The CDR3 DNA sequence: TGTGCCAGCAGCGCAGCGACCACTAGCAATGAGCAGTTCTTC.

This clonotype showed up just a few times. CDR3 sequence reads: CASSRPSSGPEAFF. In DNA form, the CDR3 reads TGTGCCAGCAGCCGTCCGAGCAGTGGCCCTGAAGCTTTCTTT. The chain links TRBV4-2 to TRBJ1-1; no reliable D call. Germline CDR1 is LGHNA and CDR2 is YNFKEQ. V was pared by 4 bases and J by 6 bases, with 15 bases between. The CDR3 length is 14 residues.

V gene TRBV28 combines with J gene TRBJ2-7; D possibly corresponds to TRBD2 (6 bases). The ends were cut back, 6 bases at V and 6 bases at J, with 18 bases in the middle. The CDR3 loop spans 14 amino acids. The germline gives CDR1 MDHEN, CDR2 SYDVKM. The chain's CDR3 is CASSPGTGGIEQYF. The DNA of the CDR3 is TGTGCCAGCAGCCCCGGGACTGGCGGGATCGAGCAGTACTTC. Full variable domain (remainder filled in from reference TRBV28 and TRBJ2-7): DVKVTQSSRYLVKRTGEKVFLECVQDMDHENMFWYRQDPGLGLRLIYFSYDVKMKEKGDIPEGYSVSREKKERFSLILESASTNQTSMYLCASSPGTGGIEQYFGPGTRLTVT.

This clonotype has ten or more counts. The chain employs TRBV30 and TRBJ2-1; 14 bases fit TRBD2. The trim removed 3 bases at V and 0 bases at J, leaving 10 bases unmatched. There are 19 residues in the CDR3. Germline V gives CDR1 GTSNPN, CDR2 SVGIG (reference sequence). The CDR3 DNA reads TGTGCCTGGAGAGTGAGGACTAGCGGGAGGCTGAGCTCCTACAATGAGCAGTTCTTC. Protein: CAWRVRTSGRLSSYNEQFF. Looking up the rest from reference TRBV30 and TRBJ2-1 gives the full variable domain: SQTIHQWPATLVQPVGSPLSLECTVEGTSNPNLYWYRQAAGRGLQLLFYSVGIGQISSEVPQNLSASRPQDRQFILSSKKLLLSDSGFYLCAWRVRTSGRLSSYNEQFFGPGTRLTVL.

This chain connects TRBV9 to TRBJ1-2; perhaps TRBD1 as D (5 bases). V shed 6 bases and J shed 1 base, with 10 bases lying between them. Germline CDR1 and CDR2: SGDLS and YYNGEE. The CDR3 consists of 13 residues. This CDR3 reads CASTEDSNYGYTF. The DNA for the CDR3 is TGTGCCAGCACCGAAGACAGTAACTATGGCTACACCTTC.

This clonotype has just a few counts. The chain recombines TRBV18 with TRBJ2-1; D not certain. The CDR3 sequence is 11 residues long. Germline values: CDR1 KGHSH, CDR2 LQKENI. V shed 6 bases and J shed 5 bases, with 5 bases lying between them. The CDR3 here is CASSANNEQFF. CDR3 bases: TGTGCCAGCTCGGCCAACAATGAGCAGTTCTTC.

This clonotype has more than one count but fewer than ten. V usage is TRBV28 and J usage is TRBJ2-7, with 9 bases that match TRBD1. J lost 9 bases, V lost 6 bases, and 12 bases had no gene match. Looked up from germline, CDR1 is MDHEN and CDR2 is SYDVKM. The CDR3 is 14 amino acids. The CDR3 nucleotides are TGTGCCAGCAGCGCCTTCCGGACAGGGGTCGGGCAGTACTTC. As protein: CASSAFRTGVGQYF.

In its sample, this clonotype was seen a few times. The chain carries TRBV27 and TRBJ1-6, with a possible D match to TRBD1 (5 bases). This CDR3 contains 15 residues. Germline V gene sequence: CDR1 MNHEY, CDR2 SMNVEV (reference sequence). The V end was cut by 6 bases, the J end by 13 bases, with 22 bases between. This CDR3 is CASSPLSRPGDPLHF. CDR3 in DNA: TGTGCCAGCAGCCCCCTATCACGGCCCGGGGACCCCCTCCACTTT.

This clonotype appeared many times. The rearrangement joins TRBV6-5 to TRBJ2-5, with a tentative D call TRBD1 (6 bases). The V gene's germline CDR1 is MNHEY and CDR2 SVGAGI. The CDR3 runs 15 residues. V lost 4 bases, J lost 1 base, and 13 bases lay in between. The CDR3 sequence is CASSFTAGVQETQYF. The CDR3 nucleotides are TGTGCCAGCAGTTTTACGGCAGGGGTCCAAGAGACCCAGTACTTC.

The chain employs TRBV5-1 and TRBJ2-2, with a tentative D call TRBD2 (5 bases). In germline, CDR1 is SGHRS, CDR2 YFSETQ. Trimming stripped 0 bases from V and 4 bases from J, with 16 bases between. The CDR3 has 17 amino acids. CDR3 sequence: CASSLDLATASTGELFF. As DNA, the CDR3 is TGCGCCAGCAGCTTGGACCTAGCTACCGCGAGCACCGGGGAGCTGTTTTTT.

This clonotype turned up a few times. The chain employs TRBV30 and TRBJ1-4, with a tentative D call TRBD1 (5 bases). The V end lost 4 bases, the J end lost 4 bases, and 10 bases lay between the germline ends. This CDR3 is 13 amino acids long. Germline CDR1 GTSNPN, CDR2 SVGIG (reference sequence). The CDR3 sequence is CAWTGTDNEKLFF. The CDR3 DNA reads as TGTGCCTGGACCGGGACGGATAATGAAAAACTGTTTTTT.

This clonotype showed up many times. The CDR3: CAISDVASSYEQYF. The CDR3 coding sequence is TGTGCCATCAGTGACGTTGCTAGCTCCTACGAGCAGTACTTC. The V gene is TRBV10-3, the J gene TRBJ2-7; D unclear. This CDR3 comprises 14 residues. Germline-derived CDR1 and CDR2 are ENHRY and SYGVKD. Trimming cost V 3 bases and J 0 bases, with 9 bases left between them.

This clonotype was counted a few times. The chain employs TRBV24-1 and TRBJ2-1, with TRBD1 matching 9 bases. With V trimmed by 4 bases and J by 5 bases, 8 bases remained unmatched. CDR3 length: 16 amino acids. CDR1 is KGHDR and CDR2 is SFDVKD in the germline V gene. DNA of the CDR3: TGTGCCACCAGTGAGACCGGGACAGGGCTCGACAATGAGCAGTTCTTC. This gives the protein CATSETGTGLDNEQFF.

This clonotype was counted between two and nine times. This sequence joins TRBV28 and TRBJ1-1; no firm D call. Germline V gene sequence: CDR1 MDHEN, CDR2 SYDVKM. This CDR3 region has 14 residues. With 3 bases removed from V and 7 bases from J, the gap between germline ends came to 15 bases. The DNA for the CDR3 is TGTGCCAGCAGTTTGGTGGCTGTATTTGATGAAGCTTTCTTT. Amino acids: CASSLVAVFDEAFF. The whole variable domain, filled in from reference TRBV28 and TRBJ1-1, reads DVKVTQSSRYLVKRTGEKVFLECVQDMDHENMFWYRQDPGLGLRLIYFSYDVKMKEKGDIPEGYSVSREKKERFSLILESASTNQTSMYLCASSLVAVFDEAFFGQGTRLTVV.

This clonotype has only a few counts. The chain recombines TRBV7-2 with TRBJ1-6; a possible D gene is TRBD1 (6 bases). CDR3 size: 16 residues. Germline lookup yields CDR1 SGHTA and CDR2 FQGNSA. V was trimmed by 3 bases and J by 4 bases, leaving 13 bases between them. The CDR3 is CASSFQPTGYNSPLHF. In DNA, the CDR3 is TGTGCCAGCAGCTTCCAGCCCACAGGGTATAATTCACCCCTCCACTTT.

This clonotype showed up just a few times. The chain links TRBV7-9 to TRBJ2-4; D is possibly TRBD1 (5 bases). The germline V and J ends were trimmed by 5 bases and 0 bases, with 11 bases remaining between them. The CDR3 sequence is 15 residues long. From germline, CDR1 is SEHNR and CDR2 FQNEAQ (reference sequence). The CDR3 DNA reads as TGTGCCAGCAGCCCAGACAGCCTAGCCAAAAACATTCAGTACTTC. As protein: CASSPDSLAKNIQYF.

The gene calls are TRBV9 and TRBJ2-1; 12 positions match TRBD2. Germline CDR1 and CDR2: SGDLS and YYNGEE. The CDR3 extends over 15 amino acids. V gave up 4 bases and J gave up 3 bases; unmatched junction bases: 2. CDR3 in amino acids: CASSSSGRDYNEQFF. For the CDR3, the DNA is TGTGCCAGCAGCTCTAGCGGGAGGGACTACAATGAGCAGTTCTTC.

The CDR3 coding sequence is TGTGCCAGCAGTTACACGCCTGGCTCCCAAGGGGGGACCCAGTACTTC. Translation: CASSYTPGSQGGTQYF. The genes are TRBV6-6 and TRBJ2-5; D is possibly TRBD1 (6 bases). The CDR3 covers 16 residues. Trimming cost V 2 bases and J 7 bases, with 20 bases left between them. The V gene's germline CDR1 is MNHNY and CDR2 SVGAGI (reference sequence).

This clonotype has at least ten counts. The V call is TRBV6-6, the J call TRBJ2-7; 10 nucleotides align to TRBD2. The CDR3 consists of 17 residues. The germline V gene encodes CDR1 MNHNY and CDR2 SVGAGI (reference sequence). The V segment lost 2 bases and the J segment 5 bases; nucleotides outside the gene matches: 12. The CDR3 region has the DNA TGTGCCAGCAGTTACCCCCGGACTAGCGGAGAGCCGGACGAGCAGTACTTC. It codes for CASSYPRTSGEPDEQYF.